The 29 T cell receptor beta chains listed next were all sequenced from one sample in a study of tumor and adjacent non-tumor tissue in lung cancer. The library came from three nested PCR rounds adapted from ARM-PCR protocols. TCRdb re-called the multiplex PCR reads with MiXCR, one entry per CDR3 protein. Of more than 85,000 distinct CDR3 sequences listed, more than 70% are singletons. No cell sorting was done before RNA was extracted from the tissue. Input material: lung tumor tissue. The receptors come from a woman in her sixties or seventies with non-small cell lung cancer.

For this clonotype: The junction does not match germline at one end; this may be a read error. The chain uses TRBV11-2 and TRBJ2-2, with a tentative D call TRBD1 (6 bases). Germline V gene data show CDR1 as SGHAT and CDR2 as FQNNGV. The CDR3 is 14 amino acids. In DNA form, the CDR3 reads TGTGCCAGCAGCTTAGGACAGGCCACCAGGGAGCTGTTTTTT. Translation: CASSLGQATRELFF.

This clonotype has a count of ten or more. The chain links TRBV5-1 to TRBJ2-5; 9 positions agree with TRBD1. Germline V gene sequence: CDR1 SGHRS, CDR2 YFSETQ. The CDR3 has 13 residues. Trimming at V came to 5 bases and at J to 5 bases, leaving 4 bases not matched to a gene. CDR3 sequence (DNA): TGCGCCAGCAGACCGACAGGGGGGGAGACCCAGTACTTC. Translating gives CASRPTGGETQYF.

This clonotype was observed a few times. The chain couples TRBV5-5 to TRBJ1-1; unclear D gene. Trimming left V 1 base short and J 3 bases short, with 16 bases between. CDR1 is SGHKS and CDR2 is YYEKEE in the germline V gene (reference sequence). The CDR3 is 16 residues long. CDR3 sequence: CASSLRSDPEHTEAFF. The CDR3 DNA reads TGTGCCAGCAGCTTGAGGTCCGACCCTGAGCACACTGAAGCTTTCTTT. Looking up the rest from reference TRBV5-5 and TRBJ1-1 gives the full variable domain: DAGVTQSPTHLIKTRGQQVTLRCSPISGHKSVSWYQQVLGQGPQFIFQYYEKEERGRGNFPDRFSARQFPNYSSELNVNALLLGDSALYLCASSLRSDPEHTEAFFGQGTRLTVV.

This clonotype has more than one count but fewer than ten. A much larger clone lies one base from this, so it may be a read error. The CDR3 loop reads CAGIGGSSNNEQFF. The CDR3 bases are TGTGCCGGCATCGGAGGGAGCAGTAACAATGAGCAGTTCTTC. The chain combines TRBV6-6 with TRBJ2-1; tentative D call: TRBD2 (6 bases). The germline CDR1 and CDR2 sequences are MNHNY and SVGAGI (reference sequence). The CDR3 spans 14 residues. Trimming took 11 bases from V and 5 from J, leaving 19 bases between them.

On this clonotype: A read error is likely, as this CDR3 ends without the conserved phenylalanine or tryptophan. This chain connects TRBV11-2 to TRBJ2-3; D might be TRBD1 (6 bases). Trimming pared 5 bases from V and 4 bases from J, leaving 19 bases between. There are 16 residues in the CDR3. Germline V gives CDR1 SGHAT, CDR2 FQNNGV. The chain's CDR3 is CASSLRQVPRSDTQYL. The CDR3 DNA sequence: TGTGCCAGCAGCCTTAGACAGGTCCCCCGATCAGATACGCAGTATTTG.

Turning to this clonotype: A read error may account for a junction end that differs from germline. The gene calls are TRBV12-3 or TRBV12-4 and TRBJ1-6; perhaps TRBD1 as D (5 bases). The CDR3 length is 16 residues. CDR3 loop: CASSFRGESLGSPLQF. CDR3 DNA sequence: TGTGCCAGCAGTTTTCGAGGGGAATCCCTCGGATCACCCCTCCAATTT.

The chain links TRBV28 to TRBJ2-5; the match to TRBD2 covers 7 bases. Per the germline V gene, CDR1 is MDHEN and CDR2 is SYDVKM. This CDR3 is built from 12 residues. The CDR3 bases are TGTGGCACCATTGGGGGGGAAGAGACCCAGTACTTC. It is translated as CGTIGGEETQYF.

Regarding this clonotype: A much more abundant neighbour one base away suggests this may be a read error. V and J are TRBV12-3 or TRBV12-4 and TRBJ1-2; D is unclear. CDR3 length: 15 amino acids. Trimming shortened V by 2 bases and J by 4 bases, and 14 bases separated the two germline ends. The DNA of the CDR3 is TGTGCCAGCAGTTTAATGCTAGGGCACGGCTATGGCTACACCTTC. It codes for CASSLMLGHGYGYTF.

This clonotype was seen repeatedly, ten times or more. CDR3 nucleotide sequence: TGTGCCAGCAGTTTTCCCCTAGCGGGAGAAGGGGATGAGCAGTTCTTC. This encodes CASSFPLAGEGDEQFF. V and J are TRBV12-3 or TRBV12-4 and TRBJ2-1; 10 positions match TRBD2. The CDR3 contains 16 residues. V shed 3 bases and J 8 bases; nucleotides not matched to a gene: 10.

The chain is built from TRBV5-1 and TRBJ2-1; TRBD1 aligns across 9 bases. V lost 7 bases and J lost 5; bases outside the gene matches: 10. This CDR3 spans 15 amino acids. CDR1 and CDR2 (germline): SGHRS, YFSETQ. DNA of the CDR3: TGCGCCAGCTCCGATCCGGGACAGGGTGACAATGAGCAGTTCTTC. This translates into CASSDPGQGDNEQFF. Complete variable domain (other parts from reference TRBV5-1 and TRBJ2-1): KAGVTQTPRYLIKTRGQQVTLSCSPISGHRSVSWYQQTPGQGLQFLFEYFSETQRNKGNFPGRFSGRQFSNSRSEMNVSTLELGDSALYLCASSDPGQGDNEQFFGPGTRLTVL.

The chain employs TRBV11-2 and TRBJ1-2; 7 bases are shared with TRBD1. The CDR3 spans 17 residues. Unmatched junction bases numbered 12, after V lost 4 bases and J lost 1 base. Germline V gene data show CDR1 as SGHAT and CDR2 as FQNNGV. Here the CDR3 reads CASSSFRGQQINYGYTF. Here the CDR3 DNA reads TGTGCCAGCAGCTCGTTCAGGGGACAGCAAATTAACTATGGCTACACCTTC.

Comment on this clonotype: The germline gene is not matched at one end of the junction; a read error may be the cause. The V call is TRBV5-5, the J call TRBJ2-3; 7 bases map to TRBD2. This CDR3 contains 17 residues. The germline V gene has CDR1 SGHKS and CDR2 YYEKEE (reference sequence). The CDR3 region is CVSSLFSGNFETGTQYF. Here the CDR3 DNA reads TGTGTCAGCAGCTTGTTCAGCGGGAATTTTGAAACAGGTACGCAGTATTTT.

With respect to this clonotype: No conserved phenylalanine or tryptophan is present at the end of the CDR3, so a read error is the likely explanation. This chain uses TRBV11-1 with TRBJ2-1, with D tentatively TRBD1 or TRBD2 (5 bases each). V lost 10 bases to trimming and J lost 4 bases, with 20 bases between them. CDR3 length equals 15 residues. The germline CDR1 and CDR2 sequences are SGHAT and FQDESV (reference sequence). CDR3 bases: TGTGCCATCAGGTCTACGCGAGGGGCTTACAATGAGCAGTTCTTA. Its protein is CAIRSTRGAYNEQFL.

The table lists this clonotype with a count of one. The CDR3 end shows no conserved phenylalanine or tryptophan, and so a read error is likely. V and J are TRBV11-2 and TRBJ1-6; D not certain. Germline CDR1 is SGHAT and CDR2 is FQNNGV. Trimming pared 6 bases from V and 6 bases from J, leaving 12 bases between. The CDR3 is made up of 14 amino acids. The CDR3 coding sequence is TGTGCCAGCAGTATAGAAGCAAGTAATTCACCCCTCCACTCT. Amino acid sequence: CASSIEASNSPLHS.

As for this clonotype: A much larger clone lies a single base off, so this may be a read error. CDR3 in amino acids: CASSQDDRTGLHVQFF. Written as DNA, the CDR3 is TGCGCCAGCAGCCAAGATGACAGGACAGGGCTCCATGTGCAGTTCTTC. The chain is built from TRBV4-1 and TRBJ2-1; TRBD1 aligns across 8 bases. Germline CDR1 MGHRA, CDR2 YSYEKL. V lost 0 bases, J lost 12 bases, and 13 bases stayed unmatched. The CDR3 is 16 residues long.

By sample share, this clonotype is medium-sized (0.01 to 0.1%). The chain is built from TRBV6-2 or TRBV6-3 and TRBJ2-1, with 7 bases that match TRBD1. Looked up from germline, CDR1 is MNHEY and CDR2 is SVGEGT. V was clipped by 6 bases and J by 1 base; unmatched bases: 6. CDR3 size: 15 residues. Here the CDR3 DNA reads TGTGCCAGCAGCAAACGGGACAGTTCCTACAATGAGCAGTTCTTC. Its translation: CASSKRDSSYNEQFF.

As for this clonotype: Germline and junction disagree at one end, which may indicate a read error. The chain uses TRBV20-1 and TRBJ2-3, with 10 bases lining up with TRBD2. Germline CDR1 and CDR2: DFQATT and SNEGSKA (reference sequence). This CDR3 is 17 amino acids long. CDR3 loop: CNARDQLAGAPIDTQYF. The CDR3 DNA reads TGCAATGCTAGAGATCAGCTAGCGGGGGCTCCCATAGATACGCAGTATTTT.

Of note for this clonotype: Given a much more abundant clone one base away, this may be a read error. This chain joins TRBV12-3 or TRBV12-4 and TRBJ2-1; 11 bases match TRBD2. The CDR3 sequence is 14 residues long. The V and J ends lost 3 bases and 10 bases, in that order; junction bases with no gene match: 5. CDR3 coding DNA: TGTGCCAGCAGTTTCGCTAGCGGGGGGAGAGAGCAGTTCTTC. As protein: CASSFASGGREQFF.

With respect to this clonotype: Without the conserved terminal phenylalanine or tryptophan, this CDR3 likely stems from a read error. The V call is TRBV12-3 or TRBV12-4, the J call TRBJ1-1, with D tentatively TRBD1 (5 bases). V shed 7 bases and J shed 6 bases, with 15 bases lying between them. CDR3 length: 13 amino acids. The CDR3 DNA reads TGTGCCAGCAATCTAGTGATGGGGGCTGAAGCTTTCTAT. It is translated as CASNLVMGAEAFY.

Regarding this clonotype: This could be a read error, since a much larger clone is one nucleotide away. The CDR3 loop reads CASSLGDMQYF. CDR3 coding DNA: TGTGCCAGCAGCTTGGGTGATATGCAGTATTTT. The J gene is TRBJ2-3, the V gene TRBV5-4; D unresolved. The germline gives CDR1 SGHNT, CDR2 YYREEE (reference sequence). This CDR3 is built from 11 residues.

With regard to this clonotype: At one end, the junction sequence differs from germline, possibly due to a read error. The CDR3 reads CASSASGVGDLFF. The CDR3 DNA sequence: TGTGCCAGCAGCGCTAGTGGAGTCGGGGATCTGTTTTTT. The chain links TRBV5-6 to TRBJ2-2; tentatively, D is TRBD2 (5 bases). The length of the CDR3 is 13 residues. From germline, CDR1 is SGHDT and CDR2 YYEEEE. Full variable domain (missing parts from reference TRBV5-6 and TRBJ2-2): DAGVTQSPTHLIKTRGQQVTLRCSPKSGHDTVSWYQQALGQGPQFIFQYYEEEERQRGNFPDRFSGHQFPNYSSELNVNALLLGDSALYLCASSASGVGDLFFGEGSRLTVL.

A remark on this clonotype: Mismatch with germline at one junction end may stem from a read error. V is TRBV5-6 and J is TRBJ1-2, with D perhaps TRBD1 (5 bases). The germline V gene has CDR1 SGHDT and CDR2 YYEEEE. This CDR3 has 14 residues. The CDR3 nucleotides read TGTGCCTGCAGCTCGTTAGGTTGGGGGTATGGCTACACCTTC. Translated, it gives CACSSLGWGYGYTF.

This chain connects TRBV5-1 to TRBJ2-5; no clear D. Trimming stripped 0 bases from V and 5 bases from J, with 14 bases between. Germline CDR1 SGHRS, CDR2 YFSETQ. The CDR3 length is 15 residues. CDR3: CASSLGVGVRETQYF. The CDR3 nucleotides are TGCGCCAGCAGCTTGGGTGTCGGAGTTCGGGAGACCCAGTACTTC.

The chain joins TRBV28 to TRBJ2-1, with D possibly matching TRBD2 (5 bases). The CDR3 is 15 residues long. With 1 base removed from V and 5 bases from J, the gap between germline ends came to 12 bases. CDR1 is MDHEN, CDR2 SYDVKM, per germline. The CDR3 loop reads CASSLFGLANNEQFF. The CDR3 DNA reads as TGTGCCAGCAGTTTATTTGGCCTAGCCAACAATGAGCAGTTCTTC.

This clonotype was detected once. The chain employs TRBV6-5 and TRBJ1-3; D is undetermined. CDR1 MNHEY and CDR2 SVGAGI come from the germline V gene. Trimming took 5 bases from V and 14 from J, leaving 19 bases between them. This CDR3 contains 13 residues. CDR3 sequence: CASSRPDGKTVYF. The CDR3 DNA is TGTGCCAGCAGTCGTCCAGATGGAAAGACCGTATATTTT.

The J gene is TRBJ2-7, the V gene TRBV5-4; D remains ambiguous. V lost 0 bases to trimming and J lost 1 base, with 8 bases between them. Germline-derived CDR1 and CDR2 are SGHNT and YYREEE (reference sequence). The CDR3 runs 14 residues. The CDR3 sequence: CASSLAGLSYEQYF. The CDR3 nucleotides are TGTGCCAGCAGCTTGGCTGGGTTGTCCTACGAGCAGTACTTC.

As for this clonotype: At one end, the junction sequence differs from germline, possibly due to a read error. The chain links TRBV4-3 to TRBJ2-2, with 8 bases identical to TRBD1. Germline V gene lookup returns CDR1 LGHNA and CDR2 YSLEER. The length of the CDR3 is 18 residues. CDR3 residues: CASSSRGHGERGTGEPFF. CDR3 bases: TGCGCGAGCAGCTCCAGGGGGCACGGGGAACGCGGCACCGGGGAGCCGTTTTTT.

On this clonotype: This may come from a read error, since a much larger clone is one base off. The chain uses TRBV10-3 and TRBJ1-4; 7 bases map to TRBD1. The CDR3 has 12 amino acids. The trim removed 6 bases at V and 8 bases at J, leaving 3 bases unmatched. The germline gives CDR1 ENHRY, CDR2 SYGVKD. CDR3 protein: CAISGQEEKLFF. Written as DNA, the CDR3 is TGTGCCATCAGCGGACAGGAGGAAAAACTGTTTTTT.

Details on this clonotype: One junction end does not reproduce the germline sequence, and a read error may be involved. The gene calls are TRBV20-1 and TRBJ2-3; 9 positions match TRBD2. Per germline, CDR1 DFQATT and CDR2 SNEGSKA (reference sequence). The CDR3 consists of 15 residues. The CDR3 spells CRASPASGITDTQYF. The CDR3 nucleotides are TGCAGGGCAAGTCCTGCTAGCGGGATCACAGATACACAGTATTTT.